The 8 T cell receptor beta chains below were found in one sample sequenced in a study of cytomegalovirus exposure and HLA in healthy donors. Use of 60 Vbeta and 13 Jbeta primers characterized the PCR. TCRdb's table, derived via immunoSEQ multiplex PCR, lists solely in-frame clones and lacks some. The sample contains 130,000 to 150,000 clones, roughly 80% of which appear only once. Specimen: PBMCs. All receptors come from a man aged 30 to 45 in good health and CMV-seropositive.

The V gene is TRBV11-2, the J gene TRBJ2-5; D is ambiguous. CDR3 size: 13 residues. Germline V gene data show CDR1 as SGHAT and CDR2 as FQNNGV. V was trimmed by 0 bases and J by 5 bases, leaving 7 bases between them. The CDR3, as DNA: TGTGCCAGCAGCTTAGACCCTCGGGAGACCCAGTACTTC. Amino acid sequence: CASSLDPRETQYF. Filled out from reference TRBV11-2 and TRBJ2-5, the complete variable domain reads EAGVAQSPRYKIIEKRQSVAFWCNPISGHATLYWYQQILGQGPKLLIQFQNNGVVDDSQLPKDRFSAERLKGVDSTLKIQPAKLEDSAVYLCASSLDPRETQYFGPGTRLLVL.

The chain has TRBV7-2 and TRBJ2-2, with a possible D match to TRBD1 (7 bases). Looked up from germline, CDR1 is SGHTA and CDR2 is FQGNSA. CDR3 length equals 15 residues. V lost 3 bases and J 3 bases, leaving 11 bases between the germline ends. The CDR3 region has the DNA TGTGCCAGCAGCTTTACAGGGGAGGACACCGGGGAGCTGTTTTTT. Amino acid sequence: CASSFTGEDTGELFF. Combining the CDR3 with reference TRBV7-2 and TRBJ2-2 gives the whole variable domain GAGVSQSPSNKVTEKGKDVELRCDPISGHTALYWYRQSLGQGLEFLIYFQGNSAPDKSGLPSDRFSAERTGGSVSTLTIQRTQQEDSAVYLCASSFTGEDTGELFFGEGSRLTVL.

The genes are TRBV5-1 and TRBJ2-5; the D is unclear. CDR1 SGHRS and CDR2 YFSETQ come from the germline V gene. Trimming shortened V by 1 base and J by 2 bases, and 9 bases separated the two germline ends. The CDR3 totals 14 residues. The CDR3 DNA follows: TGCGCCAGCAGCTTGTGGGCGAGTCAAGAGACCCAGTACTTC. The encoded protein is CASSLWASQETQYF.

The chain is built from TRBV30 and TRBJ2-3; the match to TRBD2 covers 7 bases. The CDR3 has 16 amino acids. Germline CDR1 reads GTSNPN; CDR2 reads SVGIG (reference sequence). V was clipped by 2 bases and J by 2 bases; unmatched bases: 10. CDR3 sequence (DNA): TGTGCCTGGAGTCTGACTAGCACCAAAGTCACAGATACGCAGTATTTT. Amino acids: CAWSLTSTKVTDTQYF.

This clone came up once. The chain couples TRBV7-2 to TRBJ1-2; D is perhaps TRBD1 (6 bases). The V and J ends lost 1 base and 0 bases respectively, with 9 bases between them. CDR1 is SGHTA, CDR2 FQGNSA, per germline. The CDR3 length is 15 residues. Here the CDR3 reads CASSLEWTANYGYTF. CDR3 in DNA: TGTGCCAGCAGCTTAGAATGGACAGCTAACTATGGCTACACCTTC.

The CDR3 loop reads CASSLPVNSAEAFF. The CDR3 nucleotides are TGTGCCAGCAGTTTACCGGTCAATTCGGCTGAAGCTTTCTTT. The genes are TRBV28 and TRBJ1-1; D is undetermined. CDR3 length: 14 amino acids. V lost 2 bases and J 6 bases, leaving 13 bases between the germline ends. Germline-derived CDR1 and CDR2 are MDHEN and SYDVKM.

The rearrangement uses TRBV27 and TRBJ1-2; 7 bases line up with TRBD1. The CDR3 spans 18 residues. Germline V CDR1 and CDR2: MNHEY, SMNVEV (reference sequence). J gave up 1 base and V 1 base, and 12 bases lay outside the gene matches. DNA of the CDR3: TGTGCCAGCAGTTTATATCCCCTGGAATCAGGGGGTAACTATGGCTACACCTTC. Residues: CASSLYPLESGGNYGYTF.

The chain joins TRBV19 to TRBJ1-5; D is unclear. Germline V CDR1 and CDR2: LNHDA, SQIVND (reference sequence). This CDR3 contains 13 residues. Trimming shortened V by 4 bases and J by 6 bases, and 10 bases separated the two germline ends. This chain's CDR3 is CASSKRVFQPQHF. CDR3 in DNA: TGTGCCAGTAGTAAGCGGGTGTTTCAGCCCCAGCATTTT.